This TCR beta chain emerged from a study of graft-versus-host responses after intestinal transplantation. Across the study: All recipients were transplanted with multivisceral, liver-intestinal, or isolated intestinal grafts. Among the recipients, all got anti-thymocyte globulin induction and then tacrolimus and steroids for approximately 3 years. Findings of the study overall: GvH clones surfaced in recipient marrow, some emerging earlier in ileum or blood. Allografts of patients with graft-donor T cell macrochimerism showed high graft-versus-host to host-versus-graft clone ratios.

Clones were sequenced by immunoSEQ multiplex PCR, and TCRdb holds only the in-frame ones, with some missing. The sample shows around 110,000 clones, 85% to 95% of them seen only once. This CDR3 has 15 residues. Germline lookup yields CDR1 MNHEY and CDR2 SMNVEV (reference sequence). V was clipped by 2 bases and J by 0 bases, with 8 bases between them. With regard to this clone: As yet, its antigen is unknown.

J is TRBJ2-4 and V is TRBV27, with unresolved D. Sequences were derived from unstimulated CD8+ T cells sorted from spleen or lymph node cells, sampled before transplant. The origin of this receptor is a human donor who was the organ donor for an intestinal transplant. This chain's CDR3 is CASSLSPIAKNIQYF. The DNA for the CDR3 is TGTGCCAGCAGTTTAAGTCCTATAGCCAAAAACATTCAGTACTTC.